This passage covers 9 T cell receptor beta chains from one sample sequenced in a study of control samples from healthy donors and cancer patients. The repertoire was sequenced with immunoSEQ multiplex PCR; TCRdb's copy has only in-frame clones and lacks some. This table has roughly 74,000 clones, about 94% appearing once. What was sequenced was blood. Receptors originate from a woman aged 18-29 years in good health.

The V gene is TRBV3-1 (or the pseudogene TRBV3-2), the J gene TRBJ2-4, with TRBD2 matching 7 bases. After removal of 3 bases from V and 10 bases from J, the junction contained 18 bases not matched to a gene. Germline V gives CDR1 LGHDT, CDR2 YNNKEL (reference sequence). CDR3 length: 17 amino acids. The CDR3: CASSQLTSRMGRGIQYF. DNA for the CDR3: TGTGCCAGCAGCCAGCTAACAAGTAGGATGGGGAGGGGTATTCAGTACTTC.

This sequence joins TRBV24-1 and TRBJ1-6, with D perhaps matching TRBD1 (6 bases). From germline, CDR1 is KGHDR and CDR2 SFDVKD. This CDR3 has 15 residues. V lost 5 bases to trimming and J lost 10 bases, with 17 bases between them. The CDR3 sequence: CATSVGLRGSSPLHF. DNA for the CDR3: TGTGCCACCAGTGTGGGCTTGAGGGGGAGCTCACCCCTCCACTTT.

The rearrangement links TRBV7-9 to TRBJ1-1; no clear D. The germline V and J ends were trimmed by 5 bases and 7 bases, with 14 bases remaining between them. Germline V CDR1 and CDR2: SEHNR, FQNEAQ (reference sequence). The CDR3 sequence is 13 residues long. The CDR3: CASSLSWQLEAFF. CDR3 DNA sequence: TGTGCCAGCAGCCTCTCATGGCAGCTTGAAGCTTTCTTT.

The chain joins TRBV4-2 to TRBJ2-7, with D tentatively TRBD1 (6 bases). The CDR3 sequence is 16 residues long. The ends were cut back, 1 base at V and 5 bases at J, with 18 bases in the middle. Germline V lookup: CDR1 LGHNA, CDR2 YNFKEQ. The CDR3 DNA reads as TGTGCCAGCAGCCAAGCCACAGGGATACGTCCTAACGAGCAGTACTTC. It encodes CASSQATGIRPNEQYF.

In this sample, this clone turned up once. The CDR3 region has the DNA TGTGCCAGCAGTTTAGGGGCGGGCCGGGGCTACGAGCAGTACTTC. The encoded protein is CASSLGAGRGYEQYF. V gene TRBV27 combines with J gene TRBJ2-7, with D possibly being TRBD1 or TRBD2 (5 bases each). This CDR3 has 15 residues. Germline-derived CDR1 and CDR2 are MNHEY and SMNVEV (reference sequence). V lost 2 bases, J lost 3 bases, and 14 bases lay in between.

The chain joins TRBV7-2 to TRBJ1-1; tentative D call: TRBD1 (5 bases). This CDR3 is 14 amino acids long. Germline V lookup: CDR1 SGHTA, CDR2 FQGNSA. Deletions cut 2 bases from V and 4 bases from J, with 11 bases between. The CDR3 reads CASSLQARGTEAFF. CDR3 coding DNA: TGTGCCAGCAGCTTACAGGCGAGGGGCACTGAAGCTTTCTTT.

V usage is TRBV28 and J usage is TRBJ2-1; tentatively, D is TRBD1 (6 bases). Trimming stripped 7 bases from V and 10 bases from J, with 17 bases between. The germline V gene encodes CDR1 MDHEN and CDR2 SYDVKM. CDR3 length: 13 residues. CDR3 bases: TGTGCCAGCACTCCTGTGGGGGCGGTCGAGCAGTTCTTC. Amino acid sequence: CASTPVGAVEQFF.

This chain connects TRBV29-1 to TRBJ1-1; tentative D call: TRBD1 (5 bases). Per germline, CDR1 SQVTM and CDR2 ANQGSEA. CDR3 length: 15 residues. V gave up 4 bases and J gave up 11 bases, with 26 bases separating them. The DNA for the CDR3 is TGCAGCGTTGGATTGTGGGGCGCCGGGCTGTCTAACGCTTTCTTT. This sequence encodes CSVGLWGAGLSNAFF.

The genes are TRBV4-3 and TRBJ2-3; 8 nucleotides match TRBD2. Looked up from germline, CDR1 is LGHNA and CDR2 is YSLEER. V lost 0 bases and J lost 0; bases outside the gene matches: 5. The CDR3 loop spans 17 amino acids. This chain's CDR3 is CASSQDSLADSTDTQYF. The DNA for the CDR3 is TGCGCCAGCAGCCAAGACTCACTAGCGGATAGCACAGATACGCAGTATTTT.